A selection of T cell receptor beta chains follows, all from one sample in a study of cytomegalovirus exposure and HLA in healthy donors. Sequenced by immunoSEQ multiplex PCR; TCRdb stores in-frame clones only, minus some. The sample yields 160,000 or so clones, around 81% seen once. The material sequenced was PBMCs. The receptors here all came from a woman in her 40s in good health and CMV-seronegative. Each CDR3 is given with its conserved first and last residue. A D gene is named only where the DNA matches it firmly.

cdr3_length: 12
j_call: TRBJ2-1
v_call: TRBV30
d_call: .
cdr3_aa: CAWSPQSYEQFF
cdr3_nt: TGTGCCTGGAGTCCCCAGTCATATGAGCAGTTCTTC

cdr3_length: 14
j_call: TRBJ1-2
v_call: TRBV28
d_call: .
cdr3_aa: CASSLEQVHYGYTF
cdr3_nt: TGTGCCAGCAGTTTAGAACAGGTTCACTATGGCTACACCTTC

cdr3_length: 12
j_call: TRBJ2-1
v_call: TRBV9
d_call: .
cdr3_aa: CASSVPSGQQFF
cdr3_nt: TGTGCCAGCAGCGTCCCGAGCGGGCAGCAGTTCTTC

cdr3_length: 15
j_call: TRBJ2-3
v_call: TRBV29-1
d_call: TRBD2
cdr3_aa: CSVQAQREATDTQYF
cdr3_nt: TGCAGCGTCCAGGCCCAGCGGGAGGCCACAGATACGCAGTATTTT

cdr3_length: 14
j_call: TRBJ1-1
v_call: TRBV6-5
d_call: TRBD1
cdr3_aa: CASSRGQGAAEAFF
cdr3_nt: TGTGCCAGCTCACGGGGACAGGGGGCCGCTGAAGCTTTCTTT

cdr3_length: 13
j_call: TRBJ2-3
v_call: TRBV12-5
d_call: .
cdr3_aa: CASGLGVFDTQYF
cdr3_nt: TGTGCTAGTGGTTTGGGAGTCTTCGATACGCAGTATTTT

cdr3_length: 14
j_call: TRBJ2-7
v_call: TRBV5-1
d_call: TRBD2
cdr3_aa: CASRAAATSGEEYF
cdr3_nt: TGCGCCAGCAGGGCTGCAGCTACTAGCGGGGAGGAGTACTTC

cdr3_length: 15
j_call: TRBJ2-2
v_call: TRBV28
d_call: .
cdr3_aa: CASSLSLPNTGELFF
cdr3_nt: TGTGCCAGCAGTTTAAGCTTACCGAACACCGGGGAGCTGTTTTTT

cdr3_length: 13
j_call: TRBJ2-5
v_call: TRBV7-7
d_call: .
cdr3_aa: CASSVLLQETQYF
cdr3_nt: TGTGCTAGCAGCGTACTGCTTCAAGAGACCCAGTACTTC

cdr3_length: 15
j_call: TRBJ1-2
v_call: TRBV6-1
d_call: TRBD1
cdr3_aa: CASSPDRVRDYGYTF
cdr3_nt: TGTGCCAGCAGCCCTGACAGGGTGAGAGACTATGGCTACACCTTC

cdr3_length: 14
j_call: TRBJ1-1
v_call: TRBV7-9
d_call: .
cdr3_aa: CASGLTGMNTEAFF
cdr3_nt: TGTGCCAGCGGTCTTACAGGAATGAACACTGAAGCTTTCTTT

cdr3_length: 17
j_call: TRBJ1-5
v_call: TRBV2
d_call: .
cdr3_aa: CASRRGGVGYSNQPQHF
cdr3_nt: TGTGCCAGCAGGAGGGGGGGGGTGGGATATAGCAATCAGCCCCAGCATTTT

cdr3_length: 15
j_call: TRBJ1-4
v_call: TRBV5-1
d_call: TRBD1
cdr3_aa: CASSLGDRDGEKLFF
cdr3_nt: TGCGCCAGCAGCTTGGGGGACAGGGACGGCGAAAAACTGTTTTTT

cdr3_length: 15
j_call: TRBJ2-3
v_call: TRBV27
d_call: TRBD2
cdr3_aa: CASSLLAGGTDTQYF
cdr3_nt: TGTGCCAGCAGTTTACTAGCGGGAGGCACAGATACGCAGTATTTT

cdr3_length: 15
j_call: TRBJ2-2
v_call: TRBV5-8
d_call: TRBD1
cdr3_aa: CASSRGQGVTGELFF
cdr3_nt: TGTGCCAGCAGCCGGGGACAGGGAGTTACCGGGGAGCTGTTTTTT

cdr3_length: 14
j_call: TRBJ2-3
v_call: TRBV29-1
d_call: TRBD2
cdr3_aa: CSDLAGASTDTQYF
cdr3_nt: TGCAGCGACCTAGCGGGTGCTAGCACAGATACGCAGTATTTT

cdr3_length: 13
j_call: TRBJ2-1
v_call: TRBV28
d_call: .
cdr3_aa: CASKLGLVDEQFF
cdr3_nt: TGTGCCAGCAAATTGGGTCTAGTGGATGAGCAGTTCTTC